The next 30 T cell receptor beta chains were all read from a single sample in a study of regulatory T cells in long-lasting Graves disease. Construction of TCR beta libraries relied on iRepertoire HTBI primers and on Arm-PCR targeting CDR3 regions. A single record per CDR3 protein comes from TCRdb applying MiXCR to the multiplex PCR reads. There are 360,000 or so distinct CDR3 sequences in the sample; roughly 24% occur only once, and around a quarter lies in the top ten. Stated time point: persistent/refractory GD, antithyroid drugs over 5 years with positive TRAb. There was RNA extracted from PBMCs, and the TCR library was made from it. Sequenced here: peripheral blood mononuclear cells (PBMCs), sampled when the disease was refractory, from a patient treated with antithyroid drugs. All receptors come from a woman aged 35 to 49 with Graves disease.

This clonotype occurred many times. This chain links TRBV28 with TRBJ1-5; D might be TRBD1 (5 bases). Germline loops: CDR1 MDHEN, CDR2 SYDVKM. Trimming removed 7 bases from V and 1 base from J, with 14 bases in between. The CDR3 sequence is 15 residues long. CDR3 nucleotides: TGTGCCAGCAATTATCAGGGAACAAGCAATCAGCCCCAGCATTTT. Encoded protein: CASNYQGTSNQPQHF. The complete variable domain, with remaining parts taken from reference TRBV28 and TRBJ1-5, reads DVKVTQSSRYLVKRTGEKVFLECVQDMDHENMFWYRQDPGLGLRLIYFSYDVKMKEKGDIPEGYSVSREKKERFSLILESASTNQTSMYLCASNYQGTSNQPQHFGDGTRLSIL.

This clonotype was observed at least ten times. The CDR3 DNA is TGTGCCAGCAGTTATCAGGGGCTGTCAAACGAGCAGTACTTC. Translated: CASSYQGLSNEQYF. The rearrangement joins TRBV27 to TRBJ2-7; D perhaps matches TRBD1 (6 bases). The CDR3 is 14 residues long. V lost 4 bases to trimming and J lost 5 bases, with 15 bases between them. The V gene's germline CDR1 is MNHEY and CDR2 SMNVEV (reference sequence).

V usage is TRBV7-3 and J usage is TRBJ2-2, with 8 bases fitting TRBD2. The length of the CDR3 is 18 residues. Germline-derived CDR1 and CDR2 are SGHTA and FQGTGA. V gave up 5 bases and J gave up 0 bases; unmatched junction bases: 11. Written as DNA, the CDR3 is TGTGCCAGCAGCAAAGGTCGGGGCGGGAGGACGAACACCGGGGAGCTGTTTTTT. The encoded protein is CASSKGRGGRTNTGELFF. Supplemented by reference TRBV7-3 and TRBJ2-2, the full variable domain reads GAGVSQTPSNKVTEKGKYVELRCDPISGHTALYWYRQSLGQGPEFLIYFQGTGAADDSGLPNDRFFAVRPEGSVSTLKIQRTERGDSAVYLCASSKGRGGRTNTGELFFGEGSRLTVL.

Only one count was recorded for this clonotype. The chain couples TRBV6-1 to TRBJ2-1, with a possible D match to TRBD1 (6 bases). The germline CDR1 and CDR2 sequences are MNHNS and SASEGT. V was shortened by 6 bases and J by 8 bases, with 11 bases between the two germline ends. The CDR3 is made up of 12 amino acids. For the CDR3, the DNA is TGTGCCAGCAGCGGCAGGGGCTATGAGCAGTTCTTC. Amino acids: CASSGRGYEQFF.

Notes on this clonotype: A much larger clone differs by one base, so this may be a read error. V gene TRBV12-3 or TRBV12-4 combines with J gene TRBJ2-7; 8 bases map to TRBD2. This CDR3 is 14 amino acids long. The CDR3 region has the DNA TGTGCCAGCAATCTCGGGGGGGTGTCCTACGGGCAGTACTTC. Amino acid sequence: CASNLGGVSYGQYF.

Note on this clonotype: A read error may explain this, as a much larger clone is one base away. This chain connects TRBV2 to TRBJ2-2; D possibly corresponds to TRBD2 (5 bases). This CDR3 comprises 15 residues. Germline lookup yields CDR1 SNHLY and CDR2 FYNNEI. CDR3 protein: CASSYRWANTGKLFF. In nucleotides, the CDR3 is TGTGCCAGCAGCTACCGATGGGCGAACACCGGGAAGCTGTTTTTT.

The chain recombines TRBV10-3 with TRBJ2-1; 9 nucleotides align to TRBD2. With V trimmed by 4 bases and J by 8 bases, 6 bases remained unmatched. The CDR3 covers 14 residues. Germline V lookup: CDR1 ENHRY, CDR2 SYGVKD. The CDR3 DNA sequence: TGTGCCATCAGTGTCGCGGGAGGGGGCGATGAGCAGTTCTTC. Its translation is CAISVAGGGDEQFF.

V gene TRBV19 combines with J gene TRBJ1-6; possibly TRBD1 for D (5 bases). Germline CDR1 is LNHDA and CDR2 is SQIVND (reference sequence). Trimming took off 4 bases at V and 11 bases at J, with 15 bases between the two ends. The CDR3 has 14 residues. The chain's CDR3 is CASSTAGGYAPLHF. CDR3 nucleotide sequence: TGTGCCAGTAGTACCGCGGGGGGATACGCACCCCTCCACTTT.

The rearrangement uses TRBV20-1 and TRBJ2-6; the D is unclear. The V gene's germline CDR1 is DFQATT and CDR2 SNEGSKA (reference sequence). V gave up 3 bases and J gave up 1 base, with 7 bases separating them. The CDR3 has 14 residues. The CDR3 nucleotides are TGCAGTGCTAGTACCGCTTCTGGGGCCAACGTCCTGACTTTC. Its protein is CSASTASGANVLTF.

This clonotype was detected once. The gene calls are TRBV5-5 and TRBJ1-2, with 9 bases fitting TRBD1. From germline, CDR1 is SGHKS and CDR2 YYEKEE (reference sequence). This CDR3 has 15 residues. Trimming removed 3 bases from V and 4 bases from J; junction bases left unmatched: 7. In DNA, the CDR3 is TGTGCCAGCAGCTCAACCGGGACAGGGCTCTATGGCTACACCTTC. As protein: CASSSTGTGLYGYTF.

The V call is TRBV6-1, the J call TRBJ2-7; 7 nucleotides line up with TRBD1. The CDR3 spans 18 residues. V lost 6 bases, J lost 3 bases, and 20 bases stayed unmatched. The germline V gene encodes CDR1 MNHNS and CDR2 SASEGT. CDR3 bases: TGTGCCAGCAGCCTAAACCGACAGGGCTCACTTTCTAACTACGAGCAGTACTTC. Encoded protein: CASSLNRQGSLSNYEQYF.

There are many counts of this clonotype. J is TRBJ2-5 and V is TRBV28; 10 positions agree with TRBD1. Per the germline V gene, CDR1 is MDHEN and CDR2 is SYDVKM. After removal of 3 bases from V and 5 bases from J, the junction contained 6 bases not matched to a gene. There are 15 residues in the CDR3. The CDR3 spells CASSFPDRGDETQYF. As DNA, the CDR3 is TGTGCCAGCAGTTTCCCGGACAGGGGGGATGAGACCCAGTACTTC.

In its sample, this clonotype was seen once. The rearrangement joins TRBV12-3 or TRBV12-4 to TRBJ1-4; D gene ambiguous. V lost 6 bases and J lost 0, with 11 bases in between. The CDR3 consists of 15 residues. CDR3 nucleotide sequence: TGTGCCAGCAGCTCAGCTGGAGCAACTAATGAAAAACTGTTTTTT. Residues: CASSSAGATNEKLFF.

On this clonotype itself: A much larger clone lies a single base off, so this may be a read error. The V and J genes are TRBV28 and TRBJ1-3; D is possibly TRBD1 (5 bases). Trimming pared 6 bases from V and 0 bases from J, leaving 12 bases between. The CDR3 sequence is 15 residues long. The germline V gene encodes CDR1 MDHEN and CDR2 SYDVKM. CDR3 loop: CASSKAGNSGNTIYF. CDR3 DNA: TGTGCCAGCAGCAAGGCAGGGAACTCTGGAAACACCATATATTTT.

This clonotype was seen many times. The CDR3 protein is CASSFRLVQETQYF. The CDR3 DNA reads TGTGCCAGCAGCTTCAGACTAGTCCAAGAGACCCAGTACTTC. The chain couples TRBV7-9 to TRBJ2-5; D is possibly TRBD2 (6 bases). V was clipped by 3 bases and J by 1 base, with 9 bases between them. CDR3 length: 14 residues. The germline gives CDR1 SEHNR, CDR2 FQNEAQ (reference sequence).

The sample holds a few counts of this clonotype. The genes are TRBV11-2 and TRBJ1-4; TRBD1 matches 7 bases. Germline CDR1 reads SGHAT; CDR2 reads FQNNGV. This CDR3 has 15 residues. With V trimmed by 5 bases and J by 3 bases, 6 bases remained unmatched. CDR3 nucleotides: TGTGCCAGCAGCAAGAGACAGGGTCCTAATGAAAAACTGTTTTTT. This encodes CASSKRQGPNEKLFF.

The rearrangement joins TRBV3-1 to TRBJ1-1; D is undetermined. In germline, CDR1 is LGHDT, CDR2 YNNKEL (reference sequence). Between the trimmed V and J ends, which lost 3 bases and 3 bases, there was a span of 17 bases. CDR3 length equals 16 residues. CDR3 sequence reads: CASSHLNRVRDTEAFF. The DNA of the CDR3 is TGTGCCAGCAGCCACCTAAATCGGGTGAGAGACACTGAAGCTTTCTTT.

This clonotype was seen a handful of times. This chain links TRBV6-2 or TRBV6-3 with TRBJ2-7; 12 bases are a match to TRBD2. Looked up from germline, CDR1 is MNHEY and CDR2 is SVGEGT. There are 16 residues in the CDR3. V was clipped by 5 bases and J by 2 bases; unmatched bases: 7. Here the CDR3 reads CASSPWTSGTTYEQYF. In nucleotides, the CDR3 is TGTGCCAGCAGTCCTTGGACTAGCGGGACAACCTACGAGCAGTACTTC.

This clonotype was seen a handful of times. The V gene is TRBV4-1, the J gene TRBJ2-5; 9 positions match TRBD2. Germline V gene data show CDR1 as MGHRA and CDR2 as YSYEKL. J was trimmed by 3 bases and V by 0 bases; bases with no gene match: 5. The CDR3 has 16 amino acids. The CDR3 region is CASSQDGVAGEETQYF. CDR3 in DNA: TGCGCCAGCAGCCAAGATGGGGTAGCGGGAGAAGAGACCCAGTACTTC.

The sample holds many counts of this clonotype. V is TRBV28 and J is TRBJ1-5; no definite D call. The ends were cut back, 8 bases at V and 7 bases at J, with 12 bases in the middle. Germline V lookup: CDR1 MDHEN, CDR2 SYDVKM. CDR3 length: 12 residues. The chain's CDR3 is CASGELLQPQHF. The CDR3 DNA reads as TGTGCCAGCGGGGAGCTTCTCCAGCCCCAGCATTTT.

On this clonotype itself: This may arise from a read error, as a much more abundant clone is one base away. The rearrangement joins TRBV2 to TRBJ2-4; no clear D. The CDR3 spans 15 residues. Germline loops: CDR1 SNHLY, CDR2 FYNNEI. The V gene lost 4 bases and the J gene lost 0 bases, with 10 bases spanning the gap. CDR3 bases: TGTGCCAGCAGTGGAACCAAACTAGCCAAAAACATTCAGTACTTC. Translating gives CASSGTKLAKNIQYF.

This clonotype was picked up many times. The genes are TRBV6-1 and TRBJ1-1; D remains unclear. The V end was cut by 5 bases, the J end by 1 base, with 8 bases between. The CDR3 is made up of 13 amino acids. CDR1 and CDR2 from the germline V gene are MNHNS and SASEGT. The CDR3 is CASSLGWNTEAFF. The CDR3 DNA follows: TGTGCCAGCAGTTTGGGGTGGAACACTGAAGCTTTCTTT.

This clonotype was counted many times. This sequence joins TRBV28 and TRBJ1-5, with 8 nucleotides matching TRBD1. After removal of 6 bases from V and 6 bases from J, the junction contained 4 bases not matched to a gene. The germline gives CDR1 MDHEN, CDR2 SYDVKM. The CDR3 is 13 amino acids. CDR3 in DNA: TGTGCCAGCAGACAGGGGGAAGTTCAGCCCCAGCATTTT. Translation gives CASRQGEVQPQHF.

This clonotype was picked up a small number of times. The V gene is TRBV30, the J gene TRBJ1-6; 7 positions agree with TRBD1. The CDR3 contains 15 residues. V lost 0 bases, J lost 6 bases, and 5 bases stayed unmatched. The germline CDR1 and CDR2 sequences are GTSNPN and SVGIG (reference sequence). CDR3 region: CAWSVIRGRNSPLHF. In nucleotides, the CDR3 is TGTGCCTGGAGTGTAATTAGGGGGCGTAATTCACCCCTCCACTTT.

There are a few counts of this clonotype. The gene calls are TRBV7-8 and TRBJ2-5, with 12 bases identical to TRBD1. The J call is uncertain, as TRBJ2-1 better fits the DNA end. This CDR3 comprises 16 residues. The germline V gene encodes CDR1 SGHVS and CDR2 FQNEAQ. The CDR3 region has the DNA TGTGCCAGCAGCTTTTGGGACAGGGGGCTAGACAATGAGCAGTTCTTC. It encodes CASSFWDRGLDNEQFF.

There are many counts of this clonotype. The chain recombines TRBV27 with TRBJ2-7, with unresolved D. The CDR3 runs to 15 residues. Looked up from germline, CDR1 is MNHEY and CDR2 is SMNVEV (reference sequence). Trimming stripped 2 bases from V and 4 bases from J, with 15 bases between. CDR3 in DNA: TGTGCCAGCAGTTTAGGTGCATGGACGGAGTACGAGCAGTACTTC. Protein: CASSLGAWTEYEQYF.

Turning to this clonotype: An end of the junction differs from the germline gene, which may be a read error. The CDR3 DNA follows: TGTGCCACCAGTGATCGCGACAGGGGTGGGAACACTGAAGCTTTCTTT. It is translated as CATSDRDRGGNTEAFF. V gene TRBV2 combines with J gene TRBJ1-1; 8 bases map to TRBD1. Germline V lookup: CDR1 SNHLY, CDR2 FYNNEI. The CDR3 sequence is 16 residues long.

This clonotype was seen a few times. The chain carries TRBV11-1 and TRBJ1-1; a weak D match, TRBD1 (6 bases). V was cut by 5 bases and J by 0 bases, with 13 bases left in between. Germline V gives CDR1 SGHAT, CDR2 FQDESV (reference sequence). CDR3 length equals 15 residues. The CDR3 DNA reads TGTGCCAGCAGCCCAGACAGGTTCCTGAACACTGAAGCTTTCTTT. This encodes CASSPDRFLNTEAFF.

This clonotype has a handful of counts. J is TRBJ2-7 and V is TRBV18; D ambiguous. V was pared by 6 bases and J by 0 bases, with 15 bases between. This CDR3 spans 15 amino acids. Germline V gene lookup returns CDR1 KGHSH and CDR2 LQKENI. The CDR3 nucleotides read TGTGCCAGCTCTGATTCACGGATATTCTCCTACGAGCAGTACTTC. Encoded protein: CASSDSRIFSYEQYF.

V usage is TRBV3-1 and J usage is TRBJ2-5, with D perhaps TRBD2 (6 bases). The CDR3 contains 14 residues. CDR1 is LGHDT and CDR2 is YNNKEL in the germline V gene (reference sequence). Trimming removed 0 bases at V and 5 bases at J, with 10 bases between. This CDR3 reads CASSQDRGGETQYF. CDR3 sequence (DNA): TGTGCCAGCAGCCAAGATCGAGGAGGGGAGACCCAGTACTTC.